One sample yielded the 22 T cell receptor beta chains listed below, sequenced in a study of CD8 T cells in Susac syndrome. With random hexamers, reverse transcription was performed on roughly 0.5 to 1 ug of RNA. TCRdb analysed the immunoSEQ multiplex PCR reads with MiXCR anew, one entry per CDR3 protein. Of 250,000 to 350,000 distinct CDR3 sequences in the sample, under 95% were seen once. Sequences were obtained from CD4+ T cells from PBMCs. The receptors were sampled from a human donor with multiple sclerosis.

This chain links TRBV20-1 with TRBJ2-5; 10 nucleotides align to TRBD2. The CDR3 loop spans 16 amino acids. The germline V gene encodes CDR1 DFQATT and CDR2 SNEGSKA (reference sequence). Trimming at V came to 3 bases and at J to 5 bases, leaving 12 bases not matched to a gene. The CDR3 DNA follows: TGCAGTGCTAGCCAGCTAGCGGGAGTTGAGTTGGAGACCCAGTACTTC. Translated, it gives CSASQLAGVELETQYF.

This chain connects TRBV29-1 to TRBJ2-4, with a tentative D call TRBD1 (6 bases). V dropped 4 bases and J dropped 6 bases, with 7 bases sitting between them. The CDR3 has 11 residues. Germline CDR1 is SQVTM and CDR2 is ANQGSEA. The CDR3 nucleotides read TGCAGCGTTGGCAGGGGAAACATTCAGTACTTC. Protein product: CSVGRGNIQYF.

V gene TRBV3-1 combines with J gene TRBJ2-5, with a possible D match to TRBD2 (5 bases). The ends were cut back, 0 bases at V and 9 bases at J, with 14 bases in the middle. CDR3 size: 14 residues. The germline V gene has CDR1 LGHDT and CDR2 YNNKEL (reference sequence). CDR3 nucleotides: TGTGCCAGCAGCCAAGATAACGGCTCGCGGGCCCAGTACTTC. Its translation is CASSQDNGSRAQYF.

The genes are TRBV7-9 and TRBJ2-1; D gene uncertain. Trimming took 1 base from V and 6 from J, leaving 10 bases between them. CDR3 length: 14 amino acids. Per germline, CDR1 SEHNR and CDR2 FQNEAQ (reference sequence). The CDR3: CASSLGFVSNEQFF. In DNA form, the CDR3 reads TGTGCCAGCAGCTTAGGGTTCGTGTCCAATGAGCAGTTCTTC.

In DNA form, the CDR3 reads TGTGCCAGCAGCTTAACGGGACTAGCGTTCCAGTTGATAGATACGCAGTATTTT. It codes for CASSLTGLAFQLIDTQYF. The gene calls are TRBV11-2 and TRBJ2-3; 10 bases agree with TRBD2. From germline, CDR1 is SGHAT and CDR2 FQNNGV. The CDR3 is 18 residues long. The trim removed 2 bases at V and 5 bases at J, leaving 13 bases unmatched.

The genes are TRBV11-2 and TRBJ2-1; D call uncertain. The CDR3 covers 13 residues. Germline V CDR1 and CDR2: SGHAT, FQNNGV. V was clipped by 5 bases and J by 10 bases, with 15 bases between them. The CDR3 coding sequence is TGTGCCAGCAGCCCTATCCGGTCCGGCGAGCAGTTCTTC. Translated, it gives CASSPIRSGEQFF.

The rearrangement joins TRBV29-1 to TRBJ2-7, with 8 bases identical to TRBD1. V was clipped by 6 bases and J by 0 bases; unmatched bases: 4. The CDR3 is 13 amino acids. CDR1 SQVTM and CDR2 ANQGSEA come from the germline V gene. The CDR3 DNA reads TGCAGCGTAGCGACAGGGGCCTCCTACGAGCAGTACTTC. Amino acids: CSVATGASYEQYF.

The chain is built from TRBV27 and TRBJ2-1, with TRBD1 matching 7 bases. Germline V gives CDR1 MNHEY, CDR2 SMNVEV (reference sequence). The J segment lost 1 base and the V segment lost 4 bases, leaving 4 bases of the junction unmatched. The CDR3 covers 15 residues. The CDR3 reads CASSSGGLSYNEQFF. CDR3 DNA: TGTGCCAGCAGTTCAGGGGGTCTATCCTACAATGAGCAGTTCTTC.

The chain couples TRBV7-8 to TRBJ2-3; D is perhaps TRBD2 (5 bases). V was shortened by 0 bases and J by 11 bases, with 9 bases between the two germline ends. This CDR3 region has 12 residues. The germline V gene encodes CDR1 SGHVS and CDR2 FQNEAQ. The CDR3 coding sequence is TGTGCCAGCAGCTTAGCGCTCGGGGAGCAGTATTTT. This encodes CASSLALGEQYF.

This rearrangement joins TRBV7-6 to TRBJ2-5, with 9 positions matching TRBD2. This CDR3 contains 17 residues. The V segment lost 3 bases and the J segment 5 bases; nucleotides outside the gene matches: 13. The germline gives CDR1 SGHVS, CDR2 FNYEAQ. CDR3 DNA sequence: TGTGCCAGCAGCTTTGGTTTGCGGGAGGGAGGCAGGGAGACCCAGTACTTC. Protein product: CASSFGLREGGRETQYF.

This clonotype was counted between two and nine times. The rearrangement links TRBV7-9 to TRBJ2-1; TRBD2 aligns across 7 bases. CDR3 length: 14 residues. Germline V gene data show CDR1 as SEHNR and CDR2 as FQNEAQ (reference sequence). With V trimmed by 1 base and J by 6 bases, 3 bases remained unmatched. The CDR3 reads CASSLGLAVNEQFF. CDR3 coding DNA: TGTGCCAGCAGCTTAGGGCTAGCGGTCAATGAGCAGTTCTTC. Variable domain in full (rest from reference TRBV7-9 and TRBJ2-1): DTGVSQNPRHKITKRGQNVTFRCDPISEHNRLYWYRQTLGQGPEFLTYFQNEAQLEKSRLLSDRFSAERPKGSFSTLEIQRTEQGDSAMYLCASSLGLAVNEQFFGPGTRLTVL.

The CDR3 region is CASSQAWDRGGYGYTF. CDR3 coding DNA: TGTGCCAGCAGCCAGGCATGGGACAGGGGCGGCTATGGCTACACCTTC. The chain uses TRBV3-1 and TRBJ1-2; 10 nucleotides line up with TRBD1. This CDR3 region has 16 residues. In germline, CDR1 is LGHDT, CDR2 YNNKEL (reference sequence). After removal of 3 bases from V and 4 bases from J, the junction contained 8 bases not matched to a gene.

The chain employs TRBV19 and TRBJ2-5; D is ambiguous. Germline CDR1 is LNHDA and CDR2 is SQIVND (reference sequence). V was cut by 1 base and J by 4 bases, with 13 bases left in between. CDR3 length: 15 amino acids. In nucleotides, the CDR3 is TGTGCCAGTAGTATAGGAGGCAGAAGAGGAGAGACCCAGTACTTC. It yields the protein CASSIGGRRGETQYF. Looking up the rest from reference TRBV19 and TRBJ2-5 gives the full variable domain: DGGITQSPKYLFRKEGQNVTLSCEQNLNHDAMYWYRQDPGQGLRLIYYSQIVNDFQKGDIAEGYSVSREKKESFPLTVTSAQKNPTAFYLCASSIGGRRGETQYFGPGTRLLVL.

The chain's CDR3 is CASSPGYRARGQGIQYF. As DNA, the CDR3 is TGTGCCAGCAGCCCAGGTTACAGGGCTAGGGGCCAGGGCATTCAGTACTTC. J is TRBJ2-4 and V is TRBV7-9; D might be TRBD1 (6 bases). The CDR3 length is 17 residues. V shed 5 bases and J shed 9 bases, with 26 bases lying between them. Germline lookup yields CDR1 SEHNR and CDR2 FQNEAQ (reference sequence).

CDR3 region: CASSLGTSGITDTQYF. CDR3 nucleotides: TGTGCCAGCAGCCTTGGGACTAGCGGTATCACAGATACGCAGTATTTT. This chain links TRBV4-2 with TRBJ2-3, with 11 bases identical to TRBD2. Germline CDR1 is LGHNA and CDR2 is YNFKEQ. This CDR3 contains 16 residues. With 4 bases clipped from V and 2 bases from J, the junction kept 5 bases outside the gene matches.

CDR3 nucleotide sequence: TGTGCCAGCAGTTTGGCCGACAGGAACACTGAAGCTTTCTTT. It specifies CASSLADRNTEAFF. The chain joins TRBV12-3 or TRBV12-4 to TRBJ1-1; possibly TRBD1 for D (5 bases). This CDR3 spans 14 amino acids. Trimming left V 3 bases short and J 1 base short, with 9 bases between.

This chain uses TRBV20-1 with TRBJ2-7; D gene uncertain. V was pared by 3 bases and J by 1 base, with 16 bases between. Looked up from germline, CDR1 is DFQATT and CDR2 is SNEGSKA (reference sequence). The CDR3 runs 15 residues. The CDR3 region is CSARSPGPGSYEQYF. CDR3 bases: TGCAGTGCTAGGTCCCCCGGACCCGGATCCTACGAGCAGTACTTC.

The chain employs TRBV7-9 and TRBJ1-2, with 7 nucleotides matching TRBD1. Per germline, CDR1 SEHNR and CDR2 FQNEAQ (reference sequence). Germline trimming cut 4 bases from V and 3 bases from J; bases unmatched to any gene: 11. The CDR3 is 16 amino acids. CDR3 bases: TGTGCCAGCAGCTGGACAGGTTCCCGGCTACACTATGGCTACACCTTC. The encoded protein is CASSWTGSRLHYGYTF.

The chain recombines TRBV30 with TRBJ1-1; D gene uncertain. V was trimmed by 5 bases and J by 0 bases, leaving 7 bases between them. This CDR3 has 12 residues. Germline V gives CDR1 GTSNPN, CDR2 SVGIG (reference sequence). CDR3 residues: CAWGRLNTEAFF. The CDR3 bases are TGTGCCTGGGGACGGCTGAACACTGAAGCTTTCTTT.

The chain links TRBV7-2 to TRBJ2-7, with 14 bases lining up with TRBD2. V lost 5 bases and J lost 5; bases outside the gene matches: 5. CDR3 length equals 15 residues. Germline CDR1 is SGHTA and CDR2 is FQGNSA. CDR3 region: CASSVMGLAGDEQYF. The CDR3 DNA is TGTGCCAGCAGCGTGATGGGACTAGCGGGAGACGAGCAGTACTTC.

The chain joins TRBV7-2 to TRBJ2-5; D perhaps matches TRBD2 (6 bases). This CDR3 region has 15 residues. The V end lost 3 bases, the J end lost 4 bases, and 15 bases lay between the germline ends. CDR1 and CDR2 from the germline V gene are SGHTA and FQGNSA. The CDR3 sequence: CASSLNSGNLETQYF. The CDR3 nucleotides are TGTGCCAGCAGCTTGAATAGCGGTAACTTAGAGACCCAGTACTTC.

V is TRBV7-3 and J is TRBJ2-1; D may be TRBD2 (6 bases). This CDR3 contains 14 residues. V was trimmed by 5 bases and J by 8 bases, leaving 16 bases between them. Germline CDR1 reads SGHTA; CDR2 reads FQGTGA. The CDR3 region is CASSPTPGDDEQFF. As DNA, the CDR3 is TGTGCCAGCAGCCCGACTCCGGGAGACGATGAGCAGTTCTTC.